Listed here are 16 T cell receptor beta chains from one sample, sequenced in a study of somatic mutations in cytotoxic T cells in rheumatoid arthritis (dated by TCRdb to about 2017). Library creation used the immunoSEQ multiplex PCR assay. Entries here come from immuneACCESS through TCRdb and include only in-frame sequences with V and J called. Some clones fail to appear in such tables; in the studies checked, an unresolved V gene covers under half of the shortfall, and the cause of the remainder is unknown. In this sample the table shows 15,000 or so clones, more than 75% of which occur a single time. About a sixth of the sample is in the top ten clones. Material: CD8+ T cells sorted from blood. These TCRs come from a woman between 50 and 59 years old with rheumatoid arthritis.

This chain joins TRBV7-6 and TRBJ1-1, with D maybe TRBD1 (5 bases). V lost 6 bases, J lost 4 bases, and 21 bases lay in between. The germline CDR1 and CDR2 sequences are SGHVS and FNYEAQ. This CDR3 has 16 amino acids. The CDR3, as DNA: TGTGCCAGCAGTCTTGGGGCTGGGGGGGGAAGCACTGAAGCTTTCTTT. It codes for CASSLGAGGGSTEAFF.

This clone was seen a few times. J is TRBJ1-5 and V is TRBV15; the D is unclear. V dropped 1 base and J dropped 6 bases, with 7 bases sitting between them. This CDR3 comprises 13 residues. Germline-derived CDR1 and CDR2 are LNHNV and YYDKDF (reference sequence). The CDR3 DNA reads as TGTGCCACCAGCAGAGCCGGAGGTCAGCCCCAGCATTTT. Protein sequence: CATSRAGGQPQHF.

The genes are TRBV10-3 and TRBJ2-5; 12 nucleotides match TRBD1. V lost 11 bases and J lost 5; bases outside the gene matches: 12. This CDR3 has 15 amino acids. CDR1 is ENHRY and CDR2 is SYGVKD in the germline V gene. The CDR3 sequence is CASRSGTGGRETQYF. For the CDR3, the DNA is TGTGCCTCTCGCTCCGGGACAGGGGGCCGGGAGACCCAGTACTTC.

The chain combines TRBV4-1 with TRBJ2-1; 7 positions agree with TRBD1. V shed 3 bases and J 7 bases; nucleotides not matched to a gene: 9. The CDR3 covers 15 residues. Germline V gene sequence: CDR1 MGHRA, CDR2 YSYEKL. CDR3 amino acids: CASSHRQGGRNEQFF. The CDR3, as DNA: TGCGCCAGCAGCCATCGCCAAGGGGGCAGGAATGAGCAGTTCTTC.

The chain recombines TRBV5-6 with TRBJ2-3, with 8 positions matching TRBD2. The germline gives CDR1 SGHDT, CDR2 YYEEEE. This CDR3 has 14 amino acids. The V segment lost 4 bases and the J segment 4 bases; nucleotides outside the gene matches: 5. CDR3 loop: CASSTSSGPDTQYF. The DNA for the CDR3 is TGTGCCAGCAGCACCTCTAGCGGGCCAGATACGCAGTATTTT.

The genes are TRBV5-1 and TRBJ2-4; 8 positions agree with TRBD1. CDR1 and CDR2 (germline): SGHRS, YFSETQ. The CDR3 contains 15 residues. The V segment lost 7 bases and the J segment 8 bases; nucleotides outside the gene matches: 14. The chain's CDR3 is CASAPTGDGYDIQYF. CDR3 coding DNA: TGCGCCAGCGCACCGACAGGGGACGGGTATGACATTCAGTACTTC.

The chain has TRBV9 and TRBJ2-1; TRBD2 might be the D (7 bases). Looked up from germline, CDR1 is SGDLS and CDR2 is YYNGEE. This CDR3 is 12 amino acids long. The V gene lost 7 bases and the J gene lost 8 bases, with 13 bases spanning the gap. As DNA, the CDR3 is TGTGCCAGCGGGGGAGGGGGTTATGAGCAGTTCTTC. Its protein is CASGGGGYEQFF.

The rearrangement joins TRBV10-3 to TRBJ2-5, with D possibly matching TRBD1 (6 bases). Germline CDR1 ENHRY, CDR2 SYGVKD. V dropped 3 bases and J dropped 2 bases, with 13 bases sitting between them. The CDR3 consists of 15 residues. The CDR3 region has the DNA TGTGCCATCAGTGACCGAGGACAGATGCAAGAGACCCAGTACTTC. Translating gives CAISDRGQMQETQYF.

By share, this clone ranks as medium-sized (0.01 to 0.1%). V and J are TRBV4-1 and TRBJ1-5; TRBD1 matches 7 bases. V shed 4 bases and J 6 bases; nucleotides not matched to a gene: 6. CDR1 and CDR2 (germline): MGHRA, YSYEKL. The CDR3 is made up of 14 amino acids. CDR3 residues: CASSPDRPSQPQHF. The DNA of the CDR3 is TGCGCCAGCAGCCCGGACAGGCCAAGTCAGCCCCAGCATTTT.

This clone has only one observation. The chain joins TRBV30 to TRBJ1-5; D gene uncertain. CDR3 length: 14 residues. Germline loops: CDR1 GTSNPN, CDR2 SVGIG (reference sequence). V was trimmed by 1 base and J by 8 bases, leaving 15 bases between them. The CDR3 coding sequence is TGTGCCTGGAGTGCTGCCAGCGCGGGTGAGCCCCAGCATTTT. Translated, it gives CAWSAASAGEPQHF.

V usage is TRBV27 and J usage is TRBJ2-2, with D hard to call. The CDR3 consists of 12 residues. In germline, CDR1 is MNHEY, CDR2 SMNVEV (reference sequence). The V end was cut by 3 bases, the J end by 2 bases, with 1 base between. CDR3 sequence (DNA): TGTGCCAGCAGTTTTAACACCGGGGAGCTGTTTTTT. It translates to CASSFNTGELFF.

The chain uses TRBV9 and TRBJ2-5; 9 bases align to TRBD2. Looked up from germline, CDR1 is SGDLS and CDR2 is YYNGEE. The CDR3 extends over 16 amino acids. V was clipped by 4 bases and J by 8 bases; unmatched bases: 15. DNA for the CDR3: TGTGCCAGCAGCTTTGGACTAGCGAGCGAAGGAGGCACCCAGTACTTC. Encoded protein: CASSFGLASEGGTQYF. Using reference TRBV9 and TRBJ2-5 for the parts outside the CDR3, the full variable domain is DSGVTQTPKHLITATGQRVTLRCSPRSGDLSVYWYQQSLDQGLQFLIQYYNGEERAKGNILERFSAQQFPDLHSELNLSSLELGDSALYFCASSFGLASEGGTQYFGPGTRLLVL.

V and J are TRBV4-1 and TRBJ1-6; a possible D gene is TRBD1 (5 bases). Germline CDR1 MGHRA, CDR2 YSYEKL. The CDR3 has 15 amino acids. The V gene lost 1 base and the J gene lost 7 bases, with 11 bases spanning the gap. CDR3 coding DNA: TGCGCCAGCAGCCAAGCCGACAGCTTCAATTCACCCCTCCACTTT. The encoded protein is CASSQADSFNSPLHF.

By sample share, this clone is medium-sized. The rearrangement joins TRBV30 to TRBJ2-5; possibly TRBD1 for D (5 bases). The CDR3 contains 11 residues. V lost 5 bases and J 4 bases, leaving 8 bases between the germline ends. Germline CDR1 reads GTSNPN; CDR2 reads SVGIG (reference sequence). CDR3 nucleotides: TGTGCCTGGTTCAGGGTAGAGACCCAGTACTTC. Its translation is CAWFRVETQYF.

The CDR3 sequence: CASQEGGLTAYEQYF. The CDR3 region has the DNA TGCGCCAGCCAAGAGGGGGGGCTCACTGCATACGAGCAGTACTTC. This chain joins TRBV10-2 and TRBJ2-7, with a tentative D call TRBD2 (7 bases). CDR1 WSHSY and CDR2 SAAADI come from the germline V gene. V was shortened by 8 bases and J by 4 bases, with 21 bases between the two germline ends. The CDR3 has 15 amino acids.

The chain couples TRBV4-1 to TRBJ2-1, with D unresolved. The CDR3 length is 12 residues. CDR1 is MGHRA and CDR2 is YSYEKL in the germline V gene. V was trimmed by 3 bases and J by 4 bases, leaving 4 bases between them. The CDR3, as DNA: TGCGCCAGCAGCCACAATTACAATGAGCAGTTCTTC. Its protein is CASSHNYNEQFF.